One sample yielded the 2 T cell receptor beta chains listed below, sequenced in a study of T cell repertoires in cytomegalovirus infection (dated by TCRdb to about 2019). The reads were generated on an Illumina HiSeq 1500. TCRdb reprocessed the public reads (quality trimming at Q25 with fastp, clone calling with MiXCR) and kept in-frame beta chains. Here each entry gathers all rows of one CDR3 protein and keeps the most common genes and DNA. The sample table lists a few hundred thousand distinct CDR3 sequences, 15% to 20% of them with a count of one. The ten largest clonotypes hold approximately 10% of the sample. Sequenced sample: PBMCs. These receptors were collected from a human donor in good health (CMV status not recorded). Some clones in this sample may be carry-over from other donors' samples.

This clonotype occurred many times. The chain joins TRBV7-2 to TRBJ1-3; a weak D match, TRBD1 (6 bases). This CDR3 has 16 amino acids. V shed 5 bases and J shed 2 bases, with 16 bases lying between them. Looked up from germline, CDR1 is SGHTA and CDR2 is FQGNSA. CDR3 sequence reads: CASSLNQGMTGNTIYF. CDR3 bases: TGTGCCAGCAGCCTAAACCAGGGGATGACTGGAAACACCATATATTTT.

This clonotype was counted between two and nine times. The genes are TRBV27 and TRBJ2-3; unclear D gene. Trimming stripped 2 bases from V and 4 bases from J, with 13 bases between. The V gene's germline CDR1 is MNHEY and CDR2 SMNVEV (reference sequence). The CDR3 covers 15 residues. CDR3 sequence reads: CASSLTIMGSDTQYF. The CDR3 nucleotides read TGTGCCAGCAGTTTAACCATAATGGGGTCAGATACGCAGTATTTT.